These 8 T cell receptor beta chains share one sample of origin, sequenced in a study of blood T cell repertoires in COVID-19. Libraries were prepared by immunoSEQ multiplex PCR; TCRdb keeps only in-frame clonotypes and omits some of them. The data contain more than 85,000 clones, about 88% of them singletons. The sample taken for sequencing was peripheral blood. The receptors derive from a man in his fifties or sixties with active or convalescent COVID-19.

This chain uses TRBV19 with TRBJ1-2; 8 nucleotides agree with TRBD1. Trimming cost V 3 bases and J 4 bases; bases outside gene matches: 7. CDR1 is LNHDA, CDR2 SQIVND, per germline (reference sequence). The CDR3 is 15 amino acids. The DNA for the CDR3 is TGTGCCAGTAGTATCCGGACAGGGAACACCTATGGCTACACCTTC. Translating it yields CASSIRTGNTYGYTF.

The chain uses TRBV2 and TRBJ1-6; 10 nucleotides agree with TRBD1. In germline, CDR1 is SNHLY, CDR2 FYNNEI. The length of the CDR3 is 14 residues. The V and J ends lost 5 bases and 7 bases, in that order; junction bases with no gene match: 2. The CDR3 protein is CASSRTGGNSPLHF. Written as DNA, the CDR3 is TGTGCCAGCAGTCGGACAGGGGGAAATTCACCCCTCCACTTT.

This clone was seen just once. The chain is built from TRBV6-1 and TRBJ1-6; 7 bases match TRBD1. The CDR3 is 15 residues long. V dropped 2 bases and J dropped 9; count of bases not matched to a gene: 7. The germline V gene encodes CDR1 MNHNS and CDR2 SASEGT. CDR3 DNA: TGTGCCAGCAGTGAATGGAGGGACAGCATTTCACCCCTCCACTTT. Its translation: CASSEWRDSISPLHF.

The chain links TRBV6-5 to TRBJ1-2, with 12 positions matching TRBD1. CDR3 length equals 15 residues. V lost 5 bases to trimming and J lost 4 bases; unmatched junction nucleotides: 5. Germline values: CDR1 MNHEY, CDR2 SVGAGI. CDR3 sequence reads: CASSTGTGGSYGYTF. For the CDR3, the DNA is TGTGCCAGCAGTACCGGGACAGGGGGCTCCTATGGCTACACCTTC.

V and J are TRBV19 and TRBJ1-1; the match to TRBD1 covers 7 bases. CDR1 is LNHDA, CDR2 SQIVND, per germline (reference sequence). V was clipped by 4 bases and J by 5 bases; unmatched bases: 10. This CDR3 has 15 residues. The CDR3 DNA reads TGTGCCAGTAGTACAACAGGGGTAGGAGGGACTGAAGCTTTCTTT. It translates to CASSTTGVGGTEAFF.

V gene TRBV7-8 combines with J gene TRBJ1-6, with 7 positions matching TRBD1. Germline assignment: CDR1 SGHVS and CDR2 FQNEAQ. The CDR3 runs 15 residues. Germline trimming cut 5 bases from V and 5 bases from J; bases unmatched to any gene: 6. This CDR3 reads CASSKRQGNNSPLHF. CDR3 DNA sequence: TGTGCCAGCAGCAAACGACAGGGCAATAATTCACCCCTCCACTTT. Full variable domain (outside the CDR3, taken from reference TRBV7-8 and TRBJ1-6): GAGVSQSPRYKVAKRGQDVALRCDPISGHVSLFWYQQALGQGPEFLTYFQNEAQLDKSGLPSDRFFAERPEGSVSTLKIQRTQQEDSAVYLCASSKRQGNNSPLHFGNGTRLTVT.

V gene TRBV2 combines with J gene TRBJ1-6; D may be TRBD1 (6 bases). CDR3 length: 14 amino acids. Germline V lookup: CDR1 SNHLY, CDR2 FYNNEI. V was pared by 4 bases and J by 7 bases, with 11 bases between. CDR3 sequence reads: CASSVQGGNSPLHF. Written as DNA, the CDR3 is TGTGCCAGCAGTGTACAGGGTGGCAATTCACCCCTCCACTTT. Filled out from reference TRBV2 and TRBJ1-6, the complete variable domain reads EPEVTQTPSHQVTQMGQEVILRCVPISNHLYFYWYRQILGQKVEFLVSFYNNEISEKSEIFDDQFSVERPDGSNFTLKIRSTKLEDSAMYFCASSVQGGNSPLHFGNGTRLTVT.

J is TRBJ1-1 and V is TRBV19, with 10 nucleotides matching TRBD1. CDR1 LNHDA and CDR2 SQIVND come from the germline V gene (reference sequence). V shed 7 bases, J shed 3 bases, and the junction held 8 bases outside the gene matches. The CDR3 consists of 15 residues. CDR3 in amino acids: CASTLQDRGYTEAFF. CDR3 DNA sequence: TGTGCCAGTACCCTCCAGGACAGGGGGTACACTGAAGCTTTCTTT.